Sequencing of this T cell receptor beta chain was carried out in a study of blood T cells in healthy people across ages. Findings of the study overall: Naive CD4+ cell counts and diversity both ran higher in long-lived than in aged donors. Any conclusive comparison of naive versus antigen-experienced cells was prevented by using unsorted PBMCs.

The CDR3 has 15 residues. V lost 1 base to trimming and J lost 2 bases, with 10 bases between them. The germline V gene has CDR1 SGHAT and CDR2 FQNNGV. Details on this clonotype: The target antigen is unknown.

It was with a sample-barcoded 5' primer and a J-beta primer mix that a second PCR of about 6 to 12 cycles was run. Each CDR3 protein gets one entry after TCRdb re-called the 5' RACE reads with MiXCR. The top ten hold 2.1% of the sample, which has about 2 million distinct CDR3 sequences, about 50% seen once. This receptor was taken from a woman in her thirties or forties in good health. Input material: blood. This chain links TRBV11-2 with TRBJ2-3, with D perhaps matching TRBD1 or TRBD2 (6 bases each). The CDR3 spells CASSLVGGLTDTQYF. CDR3 nucleotides: TGTGCCAGCAGCTTAGTAGGGGGACTCACAGATACGCAGTATTTT.